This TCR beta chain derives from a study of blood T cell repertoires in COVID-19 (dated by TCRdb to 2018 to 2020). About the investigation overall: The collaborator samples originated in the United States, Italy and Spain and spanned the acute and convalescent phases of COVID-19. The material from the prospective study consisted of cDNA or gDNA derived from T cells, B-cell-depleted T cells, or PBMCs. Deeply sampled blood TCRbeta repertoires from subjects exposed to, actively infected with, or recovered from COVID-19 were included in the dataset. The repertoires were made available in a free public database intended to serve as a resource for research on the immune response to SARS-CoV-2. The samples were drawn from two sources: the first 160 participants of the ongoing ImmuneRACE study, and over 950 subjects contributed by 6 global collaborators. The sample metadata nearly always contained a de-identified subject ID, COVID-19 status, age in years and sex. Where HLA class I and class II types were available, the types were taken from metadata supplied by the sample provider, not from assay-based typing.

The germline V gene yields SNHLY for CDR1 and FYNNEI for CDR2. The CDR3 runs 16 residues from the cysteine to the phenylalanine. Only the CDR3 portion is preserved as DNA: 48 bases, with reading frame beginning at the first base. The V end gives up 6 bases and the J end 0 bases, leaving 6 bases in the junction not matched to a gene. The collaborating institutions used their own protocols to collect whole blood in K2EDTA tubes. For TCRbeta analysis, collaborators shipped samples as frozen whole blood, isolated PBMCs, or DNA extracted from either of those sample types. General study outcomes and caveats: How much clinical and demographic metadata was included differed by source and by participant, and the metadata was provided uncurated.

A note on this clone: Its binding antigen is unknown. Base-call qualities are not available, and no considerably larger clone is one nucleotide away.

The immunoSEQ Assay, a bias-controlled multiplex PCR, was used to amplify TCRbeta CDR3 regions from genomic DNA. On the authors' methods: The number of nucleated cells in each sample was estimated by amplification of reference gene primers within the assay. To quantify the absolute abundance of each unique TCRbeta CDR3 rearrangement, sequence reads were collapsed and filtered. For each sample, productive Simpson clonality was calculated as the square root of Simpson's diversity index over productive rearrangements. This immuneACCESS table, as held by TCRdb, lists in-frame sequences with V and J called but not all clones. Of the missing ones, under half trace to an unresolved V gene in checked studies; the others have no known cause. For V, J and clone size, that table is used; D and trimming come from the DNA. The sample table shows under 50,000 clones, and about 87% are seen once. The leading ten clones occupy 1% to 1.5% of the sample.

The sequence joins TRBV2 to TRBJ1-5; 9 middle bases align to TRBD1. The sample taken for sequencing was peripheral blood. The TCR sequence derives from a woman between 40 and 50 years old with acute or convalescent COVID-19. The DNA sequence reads TGTGCCAGCAGCTGGGACAGGGACAATAGCAATCAGCCCCAGCATTTT. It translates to CASSWDRDNSNQPQHF.